This T cell receptor (beta chain) was sequenced in a study of T-cell memory formation after mild COVID-19. Study background: Largely donor-specific TCR clusters were found. Whole-study findings and limits: Second-wave clones that peaked on day 37 lacked confirmed SARS-CoV-2 specificity. Clones that contracted clustered mainly in CM and EM if CD4+ and in EMRA if CD8+.

The authors produced TCR alpha and TCR beta cDNA libraries with sample barcodes and UMIs by 5'RACE using constant-segment primers. TCRdb itself ran the 5' RACE reads through MiXCR, one entry per CDR3 protein. The sample shows fewer than 650,000 distinct CDR3 sequences, about a fifth of them seen only once. In its sample, this clonotype was seen many times. Its target is not known. Sequencing used PBMCs or a T cell subset sorted from them (not recorded which). The sequence was obtained from an adult woman who had mild COVID-19 (a few samples of this study predate the infection). Cell type and time point are not known.

The CDR3 DNA is TGTGCCAGCACCAGGACAGGGGGCAGTCTAATCACCGGGGAGCTGTTTTTT. It is translated as CASTRTGGSLITGELFF. The J gene is TRBJ2-2, the V gene TRBV27; 11 nucleotides agree with TRBD1. CDR1 and CDR2 from the germline V gene are MNHEY and SMNVEV (reference sequence). There are 17 residues in the CDR3. Trimming at V came to 7 bases and at J to 4 bases, leaving 11 bases not matched to a gene.